This TCR beta chain was identified during a study of cytomegalovirus exposure and HLA in healthy donors. V lost 6 bases, J lost 5 bases, and 7 bases lay in between. There are 12 residues in the CDR3. CDR1 is LGHNT and CDR2 is FRNRAP in the germline V gene. PCR used 60 Vbeta primers and 13 Jbeta primers. Here immunoSEQ multiplex PCR was the method, and the copy in TCRdb shows in-frame clones only, minus some. The sample comprises fewer than 150,000 clones, 15% to 17% of which are singletons, and 1.5% to 2% rests with the top ten. The sample taken for sequencing was PBMCs. The chain uses TRBV12-5 and TRBJ2-2; D possibly corresponds to TRBD2 (6 bases). This TCR was recovered from a young woman in good health and CMV-seronegative. The DNA for the CDR3 is TGTGCTAGTGGGGAGGGTACCGGGGAGCTGTTTTTT. It codes for CASGEGTGELFF.